The T cell receptor beta chain under discussion was sequenced for a study of cytomegalovirus exposure and HLA in healthy donors. Study context: The same platform as the approximately 640 first-cohort repertoires was used for the 120 validation repertoires, a later analysis reported.

As regards this clone: Its cognate antigen is unknown.

V shed 0 bases and J 2 bases; nucleotides not matched to a gene: 5. CDR1 and CDR2 from the germline V gene are SGHRS and YFSETQ. The CDR3 spans 16 residues. Profiling relied on immunoSEQ multiplex PCR, and the TCRdb table lists in-frame clones only, not all of them. The sample carries roughly 150,000 clones, roughly 89% recorded once. Whole-study findings and limits: The finding came from a later analysis; first-cohort TCR clusters tended to co-occur in the roughly 110 validation repertoires. Rarity marked most TCR sequences, yet some public TCRs occurred in many donors.

The rearrangement uses TRBV5-1 and TRBJ2-3; TRBD1 matches at 8 bases. Sample: PBMCs. This sequence originates from a woman aged 18-35 years in good health and CMV-seropositive. The CDR3 protein is CASSLAQGANTDTQYF. The CDR3 bases are TGCGCCAGCAGCTTGGCCCAGGGGGCGAACACAGATACGCAGTATTTT. Looking up the rest from reference TRBV5-1 and TRBJ2-3 gives the full variable domain: KAGVTQTPRYLIKTRGQQVTLSCSPISGHRSVSWYQQTPGQGLQFLFEYFSETQRNKGNFPGRFSGRQFSNSRSEMNVSTLELGDSALYLCASSLAQGANTDTQYFGPGTRLTVL.